These T cell receptor beta chains were read from a single sample in a study of shared clonotypes between healthy human individuals. The repertoire was sequenced with immunoSEQ multiplex PCR; TCRdb's copy has only in-frame clones and lacks some. The sample includes about 2 million clones, 85% to 95% of them seen just once. Sample: naive CD8+ T cells sorted from blood. Receptors originate from a man aged 18 to 29 in good health. Both conserved end residues are part of each CDR3. The D gene is left open where the match is weak. Not all rows give a size; the values are once, few, many and, for expanded clones, a class.

J gene,V gene,D gene,clone size,CDR3 DNA,CDR3 protein
TRBJ2-7,TRBV2,-,-,TGTGCCAGCAGTGAACCTGGGGGAACGAGCGAGCAGTACTTC,CASSEPGGTSEQYF
TRBJ1-2,TRBV2,TRBD1,many,TGTGCCAGCAGGACAGGGGGCGCGAACTATGGCTACACCTTC,CASRTGGANYGYTF
TRBJ1-1,TRBV5-4,-,-,TGTGCCAGCAGCCCTGTGGGGACTGAAGCTTTCTTT,CASSPVGTEAFF
TRBJ2-3,TRBV4-3,-,-,TGCGCCAGCAGCCAAGGCTGGACTAGCACAGATACGCAGTATTTT,CASSQGWTSTDTQYF
TRBJ2-5,TRBV6-6,-,-,TGTGCCAGCAGTCCCCTCCCAGAGGGGGAAGAGACCCAGTACTTC,CASSPLPEGEETQYF
TRBJ2-7,TRBV5-6,TRBD1,-,TGTGCCAGCAGCTTGACCGGGACAGGGGCTCTGGAGCAGTACTTC,CASSLTGTGALEQYF
TRBJ2-7,TRBV18,-,-,TGTGCCAGCTCCAACGGGGACACCGTCTACGAGCAGTACTTC,CASSNGDTVYEQYF
TRBJ1-5,TRBV30,-,-,TGTGCCTGGAGTGTGGGGGTAGCCAGCAATCAGCCCCAGCATTTT,CAWSVGVASNQPQHF
TRBJ1-1,TRBV7-9,-,once,TGTGCCAGCAGCTTAGTAGGGGTCGTGGACACTGAAGCTTTCTTT,CASSLVGVVDTEAFF
TRBJ2-1,TRBV4-1,TRBD2,-,TGCGCCAGCAGCTCCCCCCCAGGAGCGGGAGGCAATGAGCAGTTCTTC,CASSSPPGAGGNEQFF
TRBJ2-3,TRBV28,TRBD1,-,TGTGCCAGCAGTCTTCGAAGGGGGCGCGGGCCAGATACGCAGTATTTT,CASSLRRGRGPDTQYF
TRBJ2-1,TRBV7-2,-,-,TGTGCCAGCTCCGGCCCTCGGGACTTCGATGAGCAGTTCTTC,CASSGPRDFDEQFF
TRBJ2-7,TRBV7-6,TRBD2,-,TGTGCCAGCAGCTTTACCAGCGGGGTCTCCTACGAGCAGTACTTC,CASSFTSGVSYEQYF
TRBJ2-7,TRBV6-6,-,-,TGTGCCAGCAGGCCCGCCGGGCTAACCCCCTACGAGCAGTACTTC,CASRPAGLTPYEQYF
TRBJ2-2,TRBV5-6,-,once,TGTGCCAGCAGCTTGGCGACGGTCTTCCTAGGCGGGGAGCTGTTTTTT,CASSLATVFLGGELFF
TRBJ2-2,TRBV13,TRBD2,-,TGTGCCAGCAGCCCGGGACTAGTTACCGGGGAGCTGTTTTTT,CASSPGLVTGELFF
TRBJ2-4,TRBV4-3,-,-,TGCGCCAGCAGCCAAGTTTACGGGAGTATTTACATTCAGTACTTC,CASSQVYGSIYIQYF
TRBJ2-7,TRBV6-5,-,-,TGTGCCAGCAGTTACGGGGAAAACTCCTACGAGCAGTACTTC,CASSYGENSYEQYF
TRBJ1-2,TRBV6-1,-,-,TGTGCCACTCGGACAGTCTATGGCTACACCTTC,CATRTVYGYTF
TRBJ2-7,TRBV27,TRBD1,-,TGTGCCAGCAGTAAAACCGGGACAGGCTACGAGCAGTACTTC,CASSKTGTGYEQYF
TRBJ2-7,TRBV28,-,-,TGTGCCAGCAGTTTATTCCTGGGTACCAACGAGCAGTACTTC,CASSLFLGTNEQYF
TRBJ2-7,TRBV4-1,-,-,TGCGCCAGCAGCCCGGGGACCGGACGCGAGCAGTACTTC,CASSPGTGREQYF
TRBJ2-3,TRBV13,TRBD2,-,TGTGCCAGCAGTCTAGGCCTAGCGGGCGTCACAGATACGCAGTATTTT,CASSLGLAGVTDTQYF
TRBJ2-5,TRBV18,TRBD2,-,TGTGCCAGCTCCCTTAAGTTGGGGGAGGGCCAAGAGACCCAGTACTTC,CASSLKLGEGQETQYF
TRBJ1-1,TRBV6-5,TRBD1,-,TGTGCCAGCAGTGGGGGGACAGGGGTTGAAGCTTTCTTT,CASSGGTGVEAFF
TRBJ2-3,TRBV29-1,-,-,TGCAGCGTTGAAGGGCAGAACACAGATACGCAGTATTTT,CSVEGQNTDTQYF
TRBJ2-7,TRBV12-5,-,-,TGTGCTAGTGGTTTGTCGGGGGATGCCGAGCAGTACTTC,CASGLSGDAEQYF
TRBJ2-1,TRBV4-1,TRBD1,once,TGCGCCAGCAGCTCCTGGCCGGACAGGGCCTTACTGGAACAGTTCTTC,CASSSWPDRALLEQFF
TRBJ2-1,TRBV13,TRBD2,-,TGTGCCAGCAGTTCTGGACTAGCGGGGGGTATTGAGCAGTTCTTC,CASSSGLAGGIEQFF
TRBJ1-1,TRBV28,-,once,TGTGCCAGCAGGGAGGGGGGGACTGAAGCTTTCTTT,CASREGGTEAFF
TRBJ1-2,TRBV29-1,TRBD1,-,TGCAGCGTTGAAGATCATGACAGGGACTATGGCTACACCTTC,CSVEDHDRDYGYTF
TRBJ2-7,TRBV30,-,-,TGTGCCTGGATCGGGACAGAGGGGGGGATGGGCGAGCAGTACTTC,CAWIGTEGGMGEQYF
TRBJ1-5,TRBV2,TRBD1,-,TGTGCCAGCAGTGTAGGGGGCGGAAATCAGCCCCAGCATTTT,CASSVGGGNQPQHF
TRBJ2-7,TRBV7-9,-,-,TGTGCCAGCAGCTCAGCGAACTCCTACGAGCAGTACTTC,CASSSANSYEQYF
TRBJ2-7,TRBV19,-,once,TGTGCCAGTAGTATAGTGGGGGGCGACGAGCAGTACTTC,CASSIVGGDEQYF
TRBJ2-1,TRBV13,TRBD2,-,TGTGCCAGCAGCTGGGGACTAGCGGGCAACAATGAGCAGTTCTTC,CASSWGLAGNNEQFF
TRBJ2-3,TRBV5-1,-,-,TGCGCCAGCAGCTTGGATACAGGCACAGATACGCAGTATTTT,CASSLDTGTDTQYF
TRBJ1-2,TRBV9,-,-,TGTGCCAGCAGCTTAGGTGGGGGACCCCGGGGTGTAAACTATGGCTACACCTTC,CASSLGGGPRGVNYGYTF
TRBJ2-5,TRBV27,-,-,TGTGCCAGCAGTTTAATACCCCTTGGCCAAGAGACCCAGTACTTC,CASSLIPLGQETQYF
TRBJ1-1,TRBV7-8,-,-,TGTGCCAGCAGCTTAGCGCAAGGGGGCACTGAAGCTTTCTTT,CASSLAQGGTEAFF
TRBJ2-1,TRBV7-9,TRBD2,-,TGTGCCAGCAGCTTCAGCGGGGGGCTCGACAATGAGCAGTTCTTC,CASSFSGGLDNEQFF
TRBJ2-3,TRBV10-1,-,-,TGCGCCAGCAGTGAGGAAACTAACGCGGATACGCAGTATTTT,CASSEETNADTQYF
TRBJ2-7,TRBV4-1,-,-,TGCGCCAGCAGCCAAGAAGAGGGCTGGGAGCAGTACTTC,CASSQEEGWEQYF
TRBJ1-1,TRBV11-2,-,-,TGTGCCAGCAGCTTAGTGGGGGGGTACACTGAAGCTTTCTTT,CASSLVGGYTEAFF
TRBJ1-2,TRBV28,-,-,TGTGCCAGCAGTCGTACCCTACCGGGCCAGAACTATGGCTACACCTTC,CASSRTLPGQNYGYTF
TRBJ2-7,TRBV7-9,TRBD1,-,TGTGCCAGCAGCCCAAACTTCGGACAGGGAGCCTACGAGCAGTACTTC,CASSPNFGQGAYEQYF
TRBJ2-2,TRBV4-1,-,-,TGCGCCAGCAGCCAAGATCTGTACGCGGGAAACACCGGGGAGCTGTTTTTT,CASSQDLYAGNTGELFF
TRBJ2-7,TRBV19,-,-,TGTGCCAGTAGTATTCGGCCGGCCTACGAGCAGTACTTC,CASSIRPAYEQYF
TRBJ2-7,TRBV6-6,-,-,TGTGCCAGCAGTTACGGGGATACGTACGAGCAGTACTTC,CASSYGDTYEQYF
TRBJ2-7,TRBV6-5,-,-,TGTGCCAGCAGTTACTCGCGCGGGGGCCCCTCCGAGCAGTACTTC,CASSYSRGGPSEQYF
TRBJ2-7,TRBV6-1,-,-,TGTGCCAGCAGTGAACCGGGCGGGGTGACCGAGCAGTACTTC,CASSEPGGVTEQYF
TRBJ2-3,TRBV7-4,-,-,TGTGCCAGCAGCTTAGTCGACAGGCGGATTCCTAGCACAGATACGCAGTATTTT,CASSLVDRRIPSTDTQYF
TRBJ2-2,TRBV4-3,-,-,TGCGCCAGCAGCCAAGTAGCAACGAACACCGGGGAGCTGTTTTTT,CASSQVATNTGELFF